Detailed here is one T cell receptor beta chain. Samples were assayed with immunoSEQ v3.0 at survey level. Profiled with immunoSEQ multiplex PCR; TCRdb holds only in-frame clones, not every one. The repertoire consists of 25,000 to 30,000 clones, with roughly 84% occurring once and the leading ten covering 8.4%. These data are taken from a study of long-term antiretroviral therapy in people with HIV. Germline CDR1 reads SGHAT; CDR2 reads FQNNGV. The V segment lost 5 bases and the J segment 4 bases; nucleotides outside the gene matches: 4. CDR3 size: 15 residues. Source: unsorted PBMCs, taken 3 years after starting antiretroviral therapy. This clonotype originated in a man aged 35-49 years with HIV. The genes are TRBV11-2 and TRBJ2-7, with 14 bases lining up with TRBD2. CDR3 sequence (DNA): TGTGCCAGCAGCATCGGACTAGCGGGAGGTTACGAGCAGTACTTC. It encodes CASSIGLAGGYEQYF.